The next 5 T cell receptor beta chains were all read from a single sample in a study of cytomegalovirus exposure and HLA in healthy donors. This table comes from immunoSEQ multiplex PCR, and its TCRdb copy is limited to in-frame clones, with some not included. This table has under 350,000 clones, 65% to 90% appearing once. Sequencing used PBMCs. These receptors came from a young woman in good health and CMV-seronegative.

The chain is built from TRBV5-1 and TRBJ1-1; D gene ambiguous. The CDR3 consists of 15 residues. V gave up 7 bases and J gave up 0 bases, with 16 bases separating them. The V gene's germline CDR1 is SGHRS and CDR2 YFSETQ. The CDR3 loop is CASASGEAMNTEAFF. DNA of the CDR3: TGCGCCAGCGCCTCTGGGGAGGCCATGAACACTGAAGCTTTCTTT.

The rearrangement links TRBV29-1 to TRBJ1-2; 7 nucleotides agree with TRBD1. This CDR3 comprises 14 residues. V shed 3 bases, J shed 4 bases, and the junction held 8 bases outside the gene matches. From germline, CDR1 is SQVTM and CDR2 ANQGSEA. CDR3 region: CSVDSRGIFYGYTF. The CDR3, as DNA: TGCAGCGTTGATTCCAGGGGGATTTTCTATGGCTACACCTTC.

The rearrangement links TRBV27 to TRBJ2-3; 7 bases are a match to TRBD1. The CDR3 contains 16 residues. Germline values: CDR1 MNHEY, CDR2 SMNVEV (reference sequence). V shed 7 bases and J 0 bases; nucleotides not matched to a gene: 10. The CDR3 protein is CASNLDRVASTDTQYF. CDR3 sequence (DNA): TGTGCCAGCAACCTCGACAGGGTCGCTAGCACAGATACGCAGTATTTT.

The chain links TRBV19 to TRBJ1-1, with D possibly being TRBD1 (6 bases). Germline CDR1 is LNHDA and CDR2 is SQIVND (reference sequence). This CDR3 is built from 13 residues. V was shortened by 10 bases and J by 5 bases, with 17 bases between the two germline ends. CDR3 nucleotide sequence: TGTGCCACTGAAATGTCAGGGGCGACTGAAGCTTTCTTT. Translating gives CATEMSGATEAFF.

V usage is TRBV19 and J usage is TRBJ1-1; maybe TRBD1 (6 bases). This CDR3 contains 13 residues. Trimming removed 8 bases from V and 4 bases from J, with 14 bases in between. Germline V gives CDR1 LNHDA, CDR2 SQIVND (reference sequence). The CDR3 protein is CASSWEGVTEAFF. The DNA of the CDR3 is TGTGCCAGTTCATGGGAGGGGGTCACTGAAGCTTTCTTT.